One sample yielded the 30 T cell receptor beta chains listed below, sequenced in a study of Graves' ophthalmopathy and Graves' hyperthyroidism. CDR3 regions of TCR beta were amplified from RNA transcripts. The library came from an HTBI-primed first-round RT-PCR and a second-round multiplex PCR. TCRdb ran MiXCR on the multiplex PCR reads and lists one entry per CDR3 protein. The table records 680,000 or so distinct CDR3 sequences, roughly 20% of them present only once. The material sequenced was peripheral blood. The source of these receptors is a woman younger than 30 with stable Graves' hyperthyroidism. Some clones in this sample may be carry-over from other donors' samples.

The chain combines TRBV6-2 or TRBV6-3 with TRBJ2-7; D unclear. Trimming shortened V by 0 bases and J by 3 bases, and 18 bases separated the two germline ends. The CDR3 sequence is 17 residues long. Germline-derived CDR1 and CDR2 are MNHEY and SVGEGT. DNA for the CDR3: TGTGCCAGCAGTTACTCGACGGGTAGGGTAGAAGGCTACGAGCAGTACTTC. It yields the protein CASSYSTGRVEGYEQYF.

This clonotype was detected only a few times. This chain's CDR3 is CATSTGAGGYTF. The CDR3 DNA follows: TGTGCCACCAGTACGGGGGCGGGTGGCTACACCTTC. The gene calls are TRBV24-1 and TRBJ1-2; a possible D gene is TRBD1 (6 bases). Germline V gene data show CDR1 as KGHDR and CDR2 as SFDVKD. The length of the CDR3 is 12 residues. V gave up 6 bases and J gave up 7 bases, with 11 bases separating them.

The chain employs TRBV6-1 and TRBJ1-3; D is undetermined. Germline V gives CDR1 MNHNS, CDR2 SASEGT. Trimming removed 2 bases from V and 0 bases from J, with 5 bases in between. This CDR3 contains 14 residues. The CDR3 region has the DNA TGTGCCAGCAGTGAATCACGCTCTGGAAACACCATATATTTT. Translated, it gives CASSESRSGNTIYF.

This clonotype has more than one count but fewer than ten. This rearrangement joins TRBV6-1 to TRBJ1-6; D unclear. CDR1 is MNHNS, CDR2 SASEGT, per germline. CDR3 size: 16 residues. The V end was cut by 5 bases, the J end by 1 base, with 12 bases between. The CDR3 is CASSPSGESYNSPLHF. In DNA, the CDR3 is TGTGCCAGCAGTCCCTCTGGAGAGTCCTATAATTCACCCCTCCACTTT.

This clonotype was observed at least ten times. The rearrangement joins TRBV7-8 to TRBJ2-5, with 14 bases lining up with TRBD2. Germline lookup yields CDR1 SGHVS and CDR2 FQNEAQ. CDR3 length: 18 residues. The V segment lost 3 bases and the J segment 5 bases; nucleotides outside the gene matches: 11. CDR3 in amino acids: CASSLARLAGGPRETQYF. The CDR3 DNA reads TGTGCCAGCAGCTTGGCCCGACTAGCGGGAGGGCCCCGGGAGACCCAGTACTTC. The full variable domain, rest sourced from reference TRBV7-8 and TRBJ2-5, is GAGVSQSPRYKVAKRGQDVALRCDPISGHVSLFWYQQALGQGPEFLTYFQNEAQLDKSGLPSDRFFAERPEGSVSTLKIQRTQQEDSAVYLCASSLARLAGGPRETQYFGPGTRLLVL.

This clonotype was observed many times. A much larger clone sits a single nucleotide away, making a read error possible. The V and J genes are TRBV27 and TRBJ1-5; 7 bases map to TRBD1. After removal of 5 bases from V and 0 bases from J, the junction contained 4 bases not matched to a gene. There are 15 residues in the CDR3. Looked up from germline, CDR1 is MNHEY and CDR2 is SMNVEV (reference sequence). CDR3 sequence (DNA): TGTGCCAGCAGTAAACAGGGGTATAGCAATCAGCCCCAGCATTTT. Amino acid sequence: CASSKQGYSNQPQHF.

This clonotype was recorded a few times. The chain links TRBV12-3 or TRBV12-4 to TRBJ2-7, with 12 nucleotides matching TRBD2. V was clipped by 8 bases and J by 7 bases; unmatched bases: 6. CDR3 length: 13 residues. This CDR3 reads CASPRTSGNEQYF. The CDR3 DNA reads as TGTGCCAGCCCCAGGACTAGCGGGAATGAGCAGTACTTC.

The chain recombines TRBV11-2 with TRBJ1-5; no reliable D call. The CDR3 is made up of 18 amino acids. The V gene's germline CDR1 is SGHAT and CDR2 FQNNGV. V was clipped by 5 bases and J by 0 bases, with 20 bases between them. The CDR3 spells CASSLSLEGGYSNQPQHF. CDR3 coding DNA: TGTGCCAGCAGCCTAAGCCTTGAAGGAGGATATAGCAATCAGCCCCAGCATTTT.

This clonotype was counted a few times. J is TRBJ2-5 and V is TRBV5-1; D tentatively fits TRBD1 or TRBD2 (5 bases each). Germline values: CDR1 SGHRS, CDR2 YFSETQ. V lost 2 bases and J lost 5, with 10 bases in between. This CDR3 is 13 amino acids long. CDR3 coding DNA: TGCGCCAGCAGCTTTATCGGGGCCGAGACCCAGTACTTC. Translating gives CASSFIGAETQYF.

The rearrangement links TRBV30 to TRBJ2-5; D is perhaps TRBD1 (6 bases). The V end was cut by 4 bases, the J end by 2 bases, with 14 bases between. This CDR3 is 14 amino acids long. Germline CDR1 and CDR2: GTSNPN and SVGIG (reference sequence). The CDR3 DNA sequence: TGTGCCTGGACCCGGAGGACAGTTCAAGAGACCCAGTACTTC. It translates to CAWTRRTVQETQYF.

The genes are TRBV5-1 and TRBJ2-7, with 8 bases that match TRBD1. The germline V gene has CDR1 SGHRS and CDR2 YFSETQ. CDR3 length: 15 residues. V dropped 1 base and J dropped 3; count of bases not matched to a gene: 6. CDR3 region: CASSLSGGGSYEQYF. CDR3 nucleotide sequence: TGCGCCAGCAGCTTGTCAGGGGGCGGAAGCTACGAGCAGTACTTC.

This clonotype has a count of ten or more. The CDR3 DNA is TGTGCCAGCAGTTACTCTGGGATACCATCTTTGGTCTATGGCTACACCTTC. Its protein product is CASSYSGIPSLVYGYTF. The chain carries TRBV6-2 or TRBV6-3 and TRBJ1-2; D ambiguous. The V gene's germline CDR1 is MNHEY and CDR2 SVGEGT. The CDR3 has 17 amino acids. V was clipped by 0 bases and J by 4 bases, with 18 bases between them.

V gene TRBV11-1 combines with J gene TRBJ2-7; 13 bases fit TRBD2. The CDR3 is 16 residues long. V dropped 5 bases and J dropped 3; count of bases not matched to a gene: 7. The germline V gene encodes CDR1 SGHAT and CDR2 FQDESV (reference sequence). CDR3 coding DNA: TGTGCCAGCAGCGCCACCGGACTAGCGGGAGACTACGAGCAGTACTTC. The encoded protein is CASSATGLAGDYEQYF. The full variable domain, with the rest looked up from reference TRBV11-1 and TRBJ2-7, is EAEVAQSPRYKITEKSQAVAFWCDPISGHATLYWYRQILGQGPELLVQFQDESVVDDSQLPKDRFSAERLKGVDSTLKIQPAELGDSAMYLCASSATGLAGDYEQYFGPGTRLTVT.

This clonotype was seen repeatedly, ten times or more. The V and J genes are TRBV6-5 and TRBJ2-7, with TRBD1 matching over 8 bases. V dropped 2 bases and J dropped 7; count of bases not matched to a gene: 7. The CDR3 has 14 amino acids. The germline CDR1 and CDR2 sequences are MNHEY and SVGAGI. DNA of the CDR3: TGTGCCAGCAGTTACGGTCAGGGGGCGGGTGAGCAGTACTTC. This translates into CASSYGQGAGEQYF.

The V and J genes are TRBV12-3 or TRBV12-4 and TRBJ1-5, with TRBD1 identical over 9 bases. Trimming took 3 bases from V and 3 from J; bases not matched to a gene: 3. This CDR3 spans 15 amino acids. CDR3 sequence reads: CASSFGTGSNQPQHF. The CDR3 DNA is TGTGCCAGCAGTTTCGGGACAGGGTCCAATCAGCCCCAGCATTTT.

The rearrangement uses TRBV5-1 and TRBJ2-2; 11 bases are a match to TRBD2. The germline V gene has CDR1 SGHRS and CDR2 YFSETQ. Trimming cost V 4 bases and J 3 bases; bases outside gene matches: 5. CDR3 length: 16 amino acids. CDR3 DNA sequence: TGCGCCAGCAGCGTGACTAGCGGGGCGTACACCGGGGAGCTGTTTTTT. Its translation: CASSVTSGAYTGELFF. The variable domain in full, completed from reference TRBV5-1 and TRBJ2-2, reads KAGVTQTPRYLIKTRGQQVTLSCSPISGHRSVSWYQQTPGQGLQFLFEYFSETQRNKGNFPGRFSGRQFSNSRSEMNVSTLELGDSALYLCASSVTSGAYTGELFFGEGSRLTVL.

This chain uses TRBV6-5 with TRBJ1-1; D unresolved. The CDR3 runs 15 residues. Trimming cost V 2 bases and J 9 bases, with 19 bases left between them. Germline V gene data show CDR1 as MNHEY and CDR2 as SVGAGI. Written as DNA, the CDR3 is TGTGCCAGCAGTTACGAAGGGTTCGTTCATCTTAAAGCTTTCTTT. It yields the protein CASSYEGFVHLKAFF.

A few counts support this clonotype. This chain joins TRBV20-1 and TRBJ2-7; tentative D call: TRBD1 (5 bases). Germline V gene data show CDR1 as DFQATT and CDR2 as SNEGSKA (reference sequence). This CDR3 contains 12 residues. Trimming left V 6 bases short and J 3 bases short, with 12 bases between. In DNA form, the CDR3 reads TGCAGTGCGAGTGGGGCCCACTACGAGCAGTACTTC. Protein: CSASGAHYEQYF.

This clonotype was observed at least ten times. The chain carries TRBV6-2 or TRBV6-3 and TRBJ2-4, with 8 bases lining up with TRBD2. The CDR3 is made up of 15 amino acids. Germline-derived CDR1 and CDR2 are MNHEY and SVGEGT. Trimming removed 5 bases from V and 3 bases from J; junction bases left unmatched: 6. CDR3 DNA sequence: TGTGCCAGCAGTATAGCGGGGTTGGGCAAAAACATTCAGTACTTC. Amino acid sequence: CASSIAGLGKNIQYF.

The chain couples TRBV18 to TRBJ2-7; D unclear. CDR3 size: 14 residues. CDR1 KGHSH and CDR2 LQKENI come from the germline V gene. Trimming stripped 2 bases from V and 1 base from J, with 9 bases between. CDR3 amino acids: CASSPTGYSYEQYF. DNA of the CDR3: TGTGCCAGCTCACCAACCGGGTATTCCTACGAGCAGTACTTC.

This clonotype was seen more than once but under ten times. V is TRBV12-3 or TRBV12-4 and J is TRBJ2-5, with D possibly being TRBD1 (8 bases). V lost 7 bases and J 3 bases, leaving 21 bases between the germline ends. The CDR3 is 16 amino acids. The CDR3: CASILQGGVFKETQYF. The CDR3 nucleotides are TGTGCCAGCATTCTACAGGGGGGGGTCTTCAAAGAGACCCAGTACTTC.

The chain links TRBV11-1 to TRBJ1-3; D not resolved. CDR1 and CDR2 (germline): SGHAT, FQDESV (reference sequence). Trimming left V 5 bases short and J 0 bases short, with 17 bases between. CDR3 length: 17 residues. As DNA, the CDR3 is TGTGCCAGCAGCCCCGTATGGGCCCAGAGCTCTGGAAACACCATATATTTT. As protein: CASSPVWAQSSGNTIYF.

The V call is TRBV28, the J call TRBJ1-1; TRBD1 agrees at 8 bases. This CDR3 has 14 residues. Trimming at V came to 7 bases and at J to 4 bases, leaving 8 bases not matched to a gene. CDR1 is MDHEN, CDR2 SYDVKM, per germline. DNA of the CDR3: TGTGCCAGCACCCCCGGACAGGGCACCACTGAAGCTTTCTTT. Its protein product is CASTPGQGTTEAFF.

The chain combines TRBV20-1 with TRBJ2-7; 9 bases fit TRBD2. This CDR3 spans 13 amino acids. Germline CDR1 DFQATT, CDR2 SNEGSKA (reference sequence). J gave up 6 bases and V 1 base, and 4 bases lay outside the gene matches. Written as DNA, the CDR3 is TGCAGTGCTAGAGGGAGCGGGAGGTCCGAGCAGTACTTC. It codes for CSARGSGRSEQYF.

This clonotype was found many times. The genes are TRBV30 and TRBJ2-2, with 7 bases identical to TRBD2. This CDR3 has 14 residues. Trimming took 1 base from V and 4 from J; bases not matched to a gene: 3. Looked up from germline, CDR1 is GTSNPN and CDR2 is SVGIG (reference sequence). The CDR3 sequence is CAWSAASGTGELFF. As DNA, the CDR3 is TGTGCCTGGAGTGCGGCTAGCGGCACCGGGGAGCTGTTTTTT.

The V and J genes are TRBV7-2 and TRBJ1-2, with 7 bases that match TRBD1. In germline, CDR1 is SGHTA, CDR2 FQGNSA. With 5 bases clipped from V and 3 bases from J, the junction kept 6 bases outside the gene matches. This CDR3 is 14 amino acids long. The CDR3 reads CASSVETGDYGYTF. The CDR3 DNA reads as TGTGCCAGCAGCGTCGAAACAGGGGACTATGGCTACACCTTC.

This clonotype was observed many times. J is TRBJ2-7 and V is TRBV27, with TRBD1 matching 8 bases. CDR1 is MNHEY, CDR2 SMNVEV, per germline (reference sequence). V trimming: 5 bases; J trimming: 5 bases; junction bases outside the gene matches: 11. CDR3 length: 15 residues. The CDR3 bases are TGTGCCAGCAGTGGGATTGGACAGGGAGAGAACGAGCAGTACTTC. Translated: CASSGIGQGENEQYF.

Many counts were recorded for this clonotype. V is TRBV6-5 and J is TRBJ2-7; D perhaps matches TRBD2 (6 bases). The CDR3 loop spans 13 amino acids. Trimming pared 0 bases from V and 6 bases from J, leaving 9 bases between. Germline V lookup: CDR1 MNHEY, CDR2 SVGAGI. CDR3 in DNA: TGTGCCAGCAGTTACTCGATGGGGGGCGAGCAGTACTTC. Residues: CASSYSMGGEQYF.

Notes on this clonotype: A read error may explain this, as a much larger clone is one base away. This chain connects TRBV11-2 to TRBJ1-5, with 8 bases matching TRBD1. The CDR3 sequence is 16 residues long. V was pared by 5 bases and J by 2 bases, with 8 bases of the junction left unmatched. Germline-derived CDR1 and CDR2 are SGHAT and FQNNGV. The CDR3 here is CASSPKTGVGNQPQHF. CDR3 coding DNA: TGTGCCAGCAGCCCTAAGACAGGGGTAGGCAATCAGCCCCAGCATTTT.

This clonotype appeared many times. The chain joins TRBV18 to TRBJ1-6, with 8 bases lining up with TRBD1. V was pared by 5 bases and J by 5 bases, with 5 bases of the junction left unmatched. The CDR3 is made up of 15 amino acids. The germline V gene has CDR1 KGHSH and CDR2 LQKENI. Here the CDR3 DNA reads TGTGCCAGCTCATCCCGGGACAGGAATAATTCACCCCTCCACTTT. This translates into CASSSRDRNNSPLHF.